One and the same sample provided the 20 T cell receptor beta chains below, sequenced in a study of T cell repertoires in cytomegalovirus infection. TCRdb re-analysed the reads in MiXCR, keeping a single row per CDR3 protein. The repertoire holds roughly 500,000 distinct CDR3 sequences, with roughly 46% as singletons. Their cognate antigens are unknown. This specimen consisted of cultured PBMCs, obtained from culture after CMV antigen stimulation. The receptors originated from a human donor in good health (CMV status not recorded). Some clones in this sample may be carry-over from other donors' samples.

The chain combines TRBV19 with TRBJ1-5; D unresolved. The CDR3 length is 13 residues. Trimming shortened V by 4 bases and J by 4 bases, and 8 bases separated the two germline ends. Germline V gene data show CDR1 as LNHDA and CDR2 as SQIVND (reference sequence). CDR3 protein: CASSNGGNQPQHF. CDR3 DNA sequence: TGTGCCAGTAGTAACGGCGGAAATCAGCCCCAGCATTTT.

The gene calls are TRBV6-2 or TRBV6-3 and TRBJ2-4, with a possible D match to TRBD2 (5 bases). The CDR3 length is 14 residues. In germline, CDR1 is MNHEY, CDR2 SVGEGT. V lost 0 bases and J 11 bases, leaving 14 bases between the germline ends. The CDR3 region is CASSYSRAGLVQYF. The CDR3 nucleotides are TGTGCCAGCAGTTACTCGAGGGCCGGGTTGGTTCAGTACTTC.

The chain couples TRBV2 to TRBJ2-1, with 11 bases aligning to TRBD2. Germline values: CDR1 SNHLY, CDR2 FYNNEI. There are 16 residues in the CDR3. With V trimmed by 6 bases and J by 8 bases, 12 bases remained unmatched. This CDR3 is CASRSLLAGVDDEQFF. In DNA form, the CDR3 reads TGTGCCAGCAGAAGCCTACTAGCGGGAGTCGACGATGAGCAGTTCTTC.

This chain links TRBV7-8 with TRBJ2-1, with D maybe TRBD2 (5 bases). Trimming shortened V by 5 bases and J by 6 bases, and 14 bases separated the two germline ends. Germline V gives CDR1 SGHVS, CDR2 FQNEAQ. The CDR3 has 14 residues. The CDR3: CASSPEGWRNEQFF. In DNA, the CDR3 is TGTGCCAGCAGCCCCGAGGGTTGGCGCAATGAGCAGTTCTTC. The whole variable domain, filled in from reference TRBV7-8 and TRBJ2-1, reads GAGVSQSPRYKVAKRGQDVALRCDPISGHVSLFWYQQALGQGPEFLTYFQNEAQLDKSGLPSDRFFAERPEGSVSTLKIQRTQQEDSAVYLCASSPEGWRNEQFFGPGTRLTVL.

This clonotype has a handful of counts. V is TRBV6-2 or TRBV6-3 and J is TRBJ2-3, with 11 bases identical to TRBD2. Germline loops: CDR1 MNHEY, CDR2 SVGEGT. V was clipped by 5 bases and J by 0 bases; unmatched bases: 10. The CDR3 totals 18 residues. In DNA form, the CDR3 reads TGTGCCAGCAGTCTACTAGCGGGAGCAGTTACTAGCACAGATACGCAGTATTTT. It codes for CASSLLAGAVTSTDTQYF.

The rearrangement links TRBV2 to TRBJ2-7; TRBD2 matches at 12 bases. V lost 8 bases to trimming and J lost 6 bases; unmatched junction nucleotides: 8. This CDR3 has 14 residues. Germline V gene data show CDR1 as SNHLY and CDR2 as FYNNEI. CDR3 residues: CASALTSGSSEQYF. Here the CDR3 DNA reads TGTGCCAGCGCATTGACTAGCGGGAGCTCCGAGCAGTACTTC.

V gene TRBV7-9 combines with J gene TRBJ1-3; D not resolved. V was cut by 10 bases and J by 4 bases, with 26 bases left in between. Germline V CDR1 and CDR2: SEHNR, FQNEAQ (reference sequence). The CDR3 spans 17 residues. The CDR3 loop is CATADPAKPGPGNTIYF. CDR3 DNA sequence: TGTGCCACAGCTGATCCGGCGAAACCTGGGCCAGGAAACACCATATATTTT.

This clonotype occurred a few times. The chain joins TRBV7-9 to TRBJ1-2; D is unresolved. V lost 6 bases and J 4 bases, leaving 15 bases between the germline ends. Germline values: CDR1 SEHNR, CDR2 FQNEAQ (reference sequence). The CDR3 is made up of 14 amino acids. CDR3 sequence: CASRHIVRVYGYTF. The CDR3, as DNA: TGTGCCAGCAGGCACATAGTGCGAGTCTATGGCTACACCTTC.

The J gene is TRBJ2-5, the V gene TRBV5-6; D tentatively fits TRBD1 or TRBD2 (5 bases each). This CDR3 is built from 14 residues. Germline lookup yields CDR1 SGHDT and CDR2 YYEEEE. V shed 5 bases and J shed 3 bases, with 14 bases lying between them. This CDR3 is CASSPGPREETQYF. The CDR3 nucleotides read TGTGCCAGCAGTCCGGGACCGAGGGAAGAGACCCAGTACTTC. Full variable domain (rest looked up from reference TRBV5-6 and TRBJ2-5): DAGVTQSPTHLIKTRGQQVTLRCSPKSGHDTVSWYQQALGQGPQFIFQYYEEEERQRGNFPDRFSGHQFPNYSSELNVNALLLGDSALYLCASSPGPREETQYFGPGTRLLVL.

The chain carries TRBV28 and TRBJ1-4, with TRBD1 identical over 8 bases. Unmatched junction bases numbered 11, after V lost 7 bases and J lost 4 bases. The germline V gene encodes CDR1 MDHEN and CDR2 SYDVKM. The CDR3 has 16 residues. CDR3 loop: CASTLGQGRSNEKLFF. CDR3 in DNA: TGTGCCAGCACCCTCGGACAGGGAAGGAGTAATGAAAAACTGTTTTTT.

The sample holds one count of this clonotype. The chain couples TRBV30 to TRBJ2-3; the D is unclear. Trimming took off 5 bases at V and 0 bases at J, with 6 bases between the two ends. CDR3 length: 12 amino acids. Per the germline V gene, CDR1 is GTSNPN and CDR2 is SVGIG (reference sequence). The CDR3 DNA reads TGTGCCTGGGGTTCTAGCACAGATACGCAGTATTTT. This encodes CAWGSSTDTQYF.

This chain links TRBV11-3 with TRBJ2-5, with 10 bases that match TRBD2. Germline CDR1 SGHNT, CDR2 YENEEA. Trimming removed 2 bases from V and 3 bases from J; junction bases left unmatched: 3. This CDR3 comprises 15 residues. The CDR3 sequence: CASSLTGLAEETQYF. CDR3 DNA: TGTGCCAGCAGCTTAACTGGACTAGCGGAAGAGACCCAGTACTTC.

This chain connects TRBV29-1 to TRBJ2-3, with TRBD1 matching over 7 bases. The junction had 11 bases not matched to a gene; V was cut back by 5 bases and J by 3 bases. The CDR3 runs 15 residues. In germline, CDR1 is SQVTM, CDR2 ANQGSEA. The CDR3 region is CSVPVPGQITDTQYF. The CDR3, as DNA: TGCAGCGTTCCCGTCCCGGGACAGATAACAGATACGCAGTATTTT.

The chain couples TRBV7-2 to TRBJ2-7; no clear D. This CDR3 comprises 12 residues. Between the trimmed V and J ends, which lost 1 base and 6 bases, there was a span of 7 bases. CDR1 is SGHTA and CDR2 is FQGNSA in the germline V gene. The CDR3 is CASSLVFSEQYF. CDR3 nucleotides: TGTGCCAGCAGCTTAGTTTTTTCCGAGCAGTACTTC.

This sequence joins TRBV5-1 and TRBJ2-3; 8 bases map to TRBD2. CDR1 is SGHRS, CDR2 YFSETQ, per germline. Trimming removed 2 bases from V and 1 base from J; junction bases left unmatched: 12. The length of the CDR3 is 18 residues. CDR3 nucleotide sequence: TGCGCCAGCAGCTTCCGGCCTAGCGGGCCGTCGGGCACAGATACGCAGTATTTT. It specifies CASSFRPSGPSGTDTQYF.

The CDR3 reads CASSPRAGNTEAFF. DNA of the CDR3: TGTGCCAGCAGCCCCCGCGCAGGGAACACTGAAGCTTTCTTT. The chain is built from TRBV12-3 or TRBV12-4 and TRBJ1-1, with D uncertain. The CDR3 is made up of 14 amino acids. The germline V and J ends were trimmed by 6 bases and 1 base, with 12 bases remaining between them.

The rearrangement links TRBV12-3 or TRBV12-4 to TRBJ1-1, with D possibly TRBD1 on 5 matching bases. Trimming cost V 5 bases and J 10 bases, with 14 bases left between them. This CDR3 is built from 12 residues. CDR3 DNA sequence: TGTGCCAGCAGTCCAAGACCTAGGGGAGCTTTCTTT. It codes for CASSPRPRGAFF.

The table lists this clonotype with a few counts. This chain connects TRBV6-1 to TRBJ2-7, with D perhaps TRBD2 (6 bases). V shed 6 bases and J shed 3 bases, with 21 bases lying between them. The CDR3 contains 16 residues. Germline CDR1 and CDR2: MNHNS and SASEGT. CDR3 residues: CASSPPAGTGHYEQYF. CDR3 sequence (DNA): TGTGCCAGCAGCCCCCCGGCGGGGACCGGGCACTACGAGCAGTACTTC.

This clonotype was counted a few times. The chain links TRBV7-2 to TRBJ2-7, with 12 positions matching TRBD2. The CDR3 length is 15 residues. Unmatched junction bases numbered 9, after V lost 5 bases and J lost 7 bases. Germline assignment: CDR1 SGHTA and CDR2 FQGNSA. The CDR3 DNA reads TGTGCCAGCAGCCCCCAGGGACTAGCGGGTGGGGAGCAGTACTTC. Its protein product is CASSPQGLAGGEQYF.

The sample holds a few counts of this clonotype. The chain couples TRBV2 to TRBJ2-7, with 7 bases aligning to TRBD1. This CDR3 is built from 12 residues. V gave up 7 bases and J gave up 3 bases; unmatched junction bases: 3. Germline lookup yields CDR1 SNHLY and CDR2 FYNNEI. The CDR3 nucleotides are TGTGCCAGCACTGGACAGGACTACGAGCAGTACTTC. Its translation is CASTGQDYEQYF. The full variable domain, completed using reference TRBV2 and TRBJ2-7, is EPEVTQTPSHQVTQMGQEVILRCVPISNHLYFYWYRQILGQKVEFLVSFYNNEISEKSEIFDDQFSVERPDGSNFTLKIRSTKLEDSAMYFCASTGQDYEQYFGPGTRLTVT.